The source of this T cell receptor (beta chain) is a study of radiation and T cells in renal cell carcinoma. Study as a whole: Nephrectomy followed 15 Gy stereotactic body radiation by 4 weeks.

This CDR3 has 15 amino acids. Per the germline V gene, CDR1 is SGDLS and CDR2 is YYNGEE. V gave up 1 base and J gave up 10 bases; unmatched junction bases: 6. The table came from immunoSEQ multiplex PCR; TCRdb's copy has only in-frame clones and leaves some out. The data show about 150,000 clones, with roughly 87% seen just once and under 15% held by the top ten. The time point denotes: blood 2 weeks post-SBRT. As to treatment: 15 Gy SBRT to primary tumor, nephrectomy 4 weeks later. Blood was sampled at baseline, 2 weeks and 4 weeks after SBRT. This renal cell carcinoma was of the clear cell type. The sample was blood, taken from a patient whose treatment included radiotherapy and nephrectomy. The receptor's source is a woman between 50 and 59 years old with renal cell carcinoma. The chain has TRBV9 and TRBJ2-2; 11 bases agree with TRBD1. CDR3 residues: CASSVSWTGGAELFF. As DNA, the CDR3 is TGTGCCAGCAGCGTATCCTGGACAGGGGGCGCGGAGCTGTTTTTT.